This TCR beta chain is drawn from a study of CD8+ T cells in alopecia areata. There are a few counts of this clone. Following extraction, RNA underwent reverse transcription to cDNA, which served as the sequencing template. The repertoire was sequenced with immunoSEQ multiplex PCR; TCRdb's copy has only in-frame clones and lacks some. The sample has tens of thousands of clones; around half are singletons. This sequence originates from a human donor with alopecia areata. This specimen consisted of CD8+ T cells sorted from blood, obtained at week 0.

This chain's CDR3 is CASSPGTFSNQPQHF. CDR3 nucleotides: TGTGCCAGCAGTCCCGGGACATTTAGCAATCAGCCCCAGCATTTT. The V gene is TRBV27, the J gene TRBJ1-5, with D maybe TRBD1 (6 bases). The CDR3 sequence is 15 residues long. V lost 5 bases and J 0 bases, leaving 11 bases between the germline ends. Germline values: CDR1 MNHEY, CDR2 SMNVEV (reference sequence).